The rows below give T cell receptor beta chains drawn from one sample of a study of T-cell reconstitution after alpha-beta-depleted transplantation in children. TCRdb reprocessed the PCR reads via MiXCR and lists one record per CDR3 protein. Of about 260,000 distinct CDR3 sequences listed, 7.5% to 9.5% are singletons. Sequenced material: PBMCs, mostly from graft donor cells, taken 180 days after TCRalphabeta/CD19-depleted stem cell transplant. The receptors here all came from a male patient younger than 18 who had a stem cell transplant for acute lymphoblastic leukemia, so the T cells may come from the graft donor. The CDR3 runs from the conserved cysteine through the conserved F or W. A D gene is named only where the DNA matches it firmly. Not all rows give a size; the values are once, few, many and, for expanded clones, a class.

cdr3_length j_call d_call clone_size v_call cdr3_aa cdr3_nt
16 TRBJ2-2 - many TRBV13 CASSSRGLPGVGELFF TGTGCCAGCAGCTCCCGGGGACTTCCCGGGGTCGGGGAGCTGTTTTTT
15 TRBJ2-3 - many TRBV7-3 CASSLTTRNTDTQYF TGTGCCAGCAGCTTAACGACTAGAAACACAGATACGCAGTATTTT
13 TRBJ1-5 - many TRBV6-1 CASRRSENQPQHF TGTGCCAGCAGGAGAAGCGAAAATCAGCCCCAGCATTTT
13 TRBJ1-5 - many TRBV7-6 CASSPDFNQPQHF TGTGCCAGCAGCCCAGACTTCAATCAGCCCCAGCATTTT
16 TRBJ2-1 - many TRBV12-3/TRBV12-4 CASSLRGAIFYNEQFF TGTGCCAGCAGTTTAAGGGGGGCGATTTTTTACAATGAGCAGTTCTTC
12 TRBJ2-5 - many TRBV20-1 CSAAFGWETQYF TGCAGTGCTGCCTTCGGCTGGGAGACCCAGTACTTC
11 TRBJ1-1 TRBD1 many TRBV20-1 CSAKRTGVAFF TGCAGTGCGAAAAGGACAGGGGTGGCTTTCTTT
14 TRBJ2-7 - many TRBV12-3/TRBV12-4 CASSLGVGDYEQYF TGTGCCAGCAGCCTCGGGGTAGGTGACTACGAGCAGTACTTC
16 TRBJ2-6 TRBD1 few TRBV7-3 CASSARTGSGANVLTF TGTGCCAGCAGCGCCCGGACAGGATCTGGGGCCAACGTCCTGACTTTC
18 TRBJ2-7 TRBD2 - TRBV2 CAISGATSGTRKGYEQYF TGTGCCATCAGTGGGGCAACTAGCGGGACCAGGAAGGGCTACGAGCAGTACTTC
13 TRBJ2-7 TRBD1 many TRBV13 CASSRQGLGEQYF TGTGCCAGCAGCCGACAGGGGTTGGGCGAGCAGTACTTC
17 TRBJ2-1 TRBD2 many TRBV10-3 CAISESGVLAGYNEQFF TGTGCCATCAGTGAGTCGGGAGTGCTAGCGGGGTACAATGAGCAGTTCTTC
19 TRBJ1-4 - few TRBV5-1 CASSSRVRGHLRQNEKLFF TGCGCCAGCAGCAGCCGTGTTCGGGGGCACCTCCGTCAGAATGAAAAACTGTTTTTT
15 TRBJ2-7 TRBD1 many TRBV6-2/TRBV6-3 CASSYSGGQGSEQYF TGTGCCAGCAGTTACTCAGGGGGACAGGGAAGCGAGCAGTACTTC
14 TRBJ2-2 - many TRBV6-4 CATSKSAFTGELFF TGTGCCACTTCGAAGTCGGCATTCACCGGGGAGCTGTTTTTT
16 TRBJ2-7 - many TRBV18 CASSPEGHILSYEQYF TGTGCCAGCTCACCAGAGGGACATATCCTCTCCTACGAGCAGTACTTC
14 TRBJ2-1 TRBD2 many TRBV12-3/TRBV12-4 CASESGRAPNEQFF TGTGCCAGCGAGAGCGGGAGGGCCCCCAATGAGCAGTTCTTC
14 TRBJ1-1 - few TRBV5-6 CASSSREFRAEAFF TGTGCCAGCAGCTCCAGGGAATTTAGGGCTGAAGCTTTCTTT
14 TRBJ2-2 - many TRBV6-2/TRBV6-3 CAATGGVETWELFF TGTGCCGCTACTGGGGGCGTTGAGACCTGGGAGCTGTTTTTT
14 TRBJ2-7 - many TRBV10-2 CASSDDGTPYEQYF TGCGCCAGCAGTGACGACGGGACACCGTACGAGCAGTACTTC
22 TRBJ2-3 TRBD2 few TRBV24-1 CAASDLQPGDRGLAGVTDTQYF TGTGCCGCCAGTGATTTGCAACCGGGGGACAGGGGACTAGCGGGAGTGACAGATACGCAGTATTTT
17 TRBJ1-1 TRBD1 many TRBV20-1 CSARDGGTGARRTEAFF TGCAGTGCTAGAGATGGGGGGACAGGGGCTAGGAGGACTGAAGCTTTCTTT
16 TRBJ1-5 - many TRBV6-2/TRBV6-3 CASSYSDGAFNQPQHF TGTGCCAGCAGTTACTCTGACGGAGCTTTCAATCAGCCCCAGCATTTT
11 TRBJ2-7 - many TRBV2 CASITGYEQYF TGTGCCAGCATAACAGGATACGAGCAGTACTTC
13 TRBJ2-3 - many TRBV2 CASSEKVADTQYF TGTGCCAGCAGTGAAAAGGTAGCCGATACGCAGTATTTT
14 TRBJ1-1 - many TRBV12-3/TRBV12-4 CASRLDRPNTEAFF TGTGCCAGCAGATTAGACAGACCCAACACTGAAGCTTTCTTT
17 TRBJ2-4 TRBD2 few TRBV14 CASSQDLPGRTKNIQYF TGTGCCAGCAGCCAAGACTTACCCGGGAGGACCAAAAACATTCAGTACTTC
14 TRBJ2-7 TRBD2 many TRBV7-9 CASLGLAGVYEQYF TGTGCCAGCTTAGGACTAGCGGGGGTTTACGAGCAGTACTTC
16 TRBJ2-7 TRBD1 - TRBV19 CASSIFLGTGHYEQYF TGTGCCAGTAGTATTTTCCTCGGGACAGGGCACTACGAGCAGTACTTC
15 TRBJ1-3 - many TRBV7-7 CASSLNGGSGNTIYF TGTGCCAGCAGCTTAAATGGCGGCTCTGGAAACACCATATATTTT
13 TRBJ2-2 - many TRBV10-3 CATRGLNTGELFF TGTGCCACCCGGGGCCTGAACACCGGGGAGCTGTTTTTT
13 TRBJ1-5 - many TRBV24-1 CATSDSPNQPQHF TGTGCCACCAGTGATTCCCCCAATCAGCCCCAGCATTTT
15 TRBJ2-1 TRBD1 few TRBV7-3 CASSQHQDRANEQFF TGTGCCAGCAGTCAACACCAGGACAGGGCAAATGAGCAGTTCTTC
12 TRBJ2-3 TRBD2 few TRBV7-3 CASSFGGGPQYF TGTGCCAGCAGCTTCGGGGGAGGGCCCCAGTATTTT
13 TRBJ2-1 - many TRBV27 CASGGYSYNEQFF TGTGCCAGCGGGGGGTACTCCTACAATGAGCAGTTCTTC
16 TRBJ1-2 TRBD1 - TRBV7-1 CASSSTGTANFYGYTF TGTGCCAGCAGCTCCACCGGGACAGCGAATTTCTATGGCTACACCTTC
13 TRBJ2-7 - many TRBV29-1 CSVTRDTLYEQYF TGCAGCGTAACCCGGGACACCCTCTACGAGCAGTACTTC
11 TRBJ1-1 - many TRBV20-1 CSVPMNTEAFF TGCAGTGTGCCGATGAACACTGAAGCTTTCTTT
12 TRBJ2-2 - many TRBV29-1 CSVAKVAGELFF TGCAGCGTTGCAAAGGTAGCCGGGGAGCTGTTTTTT
15 TRBJ2-1 TRBD2 many TRBV7-9 CASSAGTSGYNEQFF TGTGCCAGCAGCGCGGGGACTAGCGGATACAATGAGCAGTTCTTC
14 TRBJ2-4 - many TRBV28 CATSPGGAKNIQYF TGTGCCACATCCCCTGGGGGAGCCAAAAACATTCAGTACTTC
17 TRBJ1-5 - few TRBV3-1 CASSQVKTADSNQPQHF TGTGCCAGCAGCCAAGTCAAGACAGCGGATAGCAATCAGCCCCAGCATTTT
14 TRBJ2-2 TRBD1 many TRBV6-5 CASSYSTGVGELFF TGTGCCAGCAGTTATTCGACAGGGGTCGGGGAGCTGTTTTTT
16 TRBJ2-3 - many TRBV28 CASSPPDSRPTDTQYF TGTGCCAGCAGCCCTCCTGACTCCCGCCCCACAGATACGCAGTATTTT
11 TRBJ2-1 - many TRBV20-1 CSARGAAEQFF TGCAGTGCTAGAGGGGCGGCGGAGCAGTTCTTC
10 TRBJ1-1 - many TRBV7-9 CATWEFEAFF TGTGCCACCTGGGAGTTTGAAGCTTTCTTT
17 TRBJ1-6 TRBD1 - TRBV7-9 CASSRFPSDRGNSPLHF TGTGCCAGCAGCAGATTCCCGTCCGACAGGGGTAATTCACCCCTCCACTTT
16 TRBJ2-5 TRBD1 many TRBV12-3/TRBV12-4 CASSTGTGRYQETQYF TGTGCCAGCAGCACCGGGACAGGGCGGTACCAAGAGACCCAGTACTTC
14 TRBJ2-1 - many TRBV12-3/TRBV12-4 CASSPRSPYNEQFF TGTGCCAGCAGCCCCCGATCCCCCTACAATGAGCAGTTCTTC
14 TRBJ1-5 - many TRBV12-3/TRBV12-4 CASSPSGGDQPQHF TGTGCCAGCAGCCCCTCTGGAGGCGACCAGCCCCAGCATTTT
12 TRBJ2-3 - - TRBV2 CASSWTEDTQYF TGTGCCAGCAGTTGGACAGAAGATACGCAGTATTTT
14 TRBJ1-2 TRBD1 few TRBV5-1 CASTYGGQGEGYTF TGCGCCAGCACCTACGGGGGACAGGGTGAGGGCTACACCTTC
16 TRBJ1-1 TRBD1 many TRBV9 CASSVGGDRLNTEAFF TGTGCCAGCAGCGTAGGGGGGGACAGATTGAACACTGAAGCTTTCTTT